This passage covers 14 T cell receptor beta chains from one sample sequenced in a study of early T cells in non-severe SARS-CoV-2 infection. TCRdb recomputed calls from the 5' RACE reads with MiXCR, one row per CDR3 protein. This sample has around 58,000 distinct CDR3 sequences, with just under 15% found just once. The sample was whole blood, taken at baseline. These receptors were taken from an adult who was a healthcare worker with PCR-confirmed SARS-CoV-2 infection or an uninfected control (not recorded which).

This clonotype was detected only a few times. The chain combines TRBV11-3 with TRBJ2-3, with TRBD2 identical over 7 bases. V was pared by 5 bases and J by 0 bases, with 5 bases of the junction left unmatched. The CDR3 covers 15 residues. Germline CDR1 SGHNT, CDR2 YENEEA. The CDR3 here is CASSPGTTSTDTQYF. The CDR3 bases are TGTGCCAGCAGCCCCGGGACTACAAGCACAGATACGCAGTATTTT.

This clonotype was seen only a few times. The V gene is TRBV6-5, the J gene TRBJ2-7, with D perhaps TRBD2 (6 bases). Per the germline V gene, CDR1 is MNHEY and CDR2 is SVGAGI. The V gene lost 4 bases and the J gene lost 6 bases, with 19 bases spanning the gap. The CDR3 contains 15 residues. In nucleotides, the CDR3 is TGTGCCAGCAGTTCCAGGACACGCTCCGGGGGCGAGCAGTACTTC. Protein product: CASSSRTRSGGEQYF.

This clonotype was detected a few times. J is TRBJ2-1 and V is TRBV27; 10 nucleotides align to TRBD1. The CDR3 is made up of 14 amino acids. Trimming at V came to 6 bases and at J to 5 bases, leaving 4 bases not matched to a gene. Germline assignment: CDR1 MNHEY and CDR2 SMNVEV (reference sequence). This CDR3 reads CASRPGQGNNEQFF. CDR3 DNA sequence: TGTGCCAGCAGACCGGGACAGGGGAACAATGAGCAGTTCTTC.

This clonotype has more than one count but fewer than ten. CDR3 amino acids: CASSHRDREDGGYTF. The CDR3 nucleotides read TGTGCCAGCAGCCACCGGGACAGGGAGGATGGTGGCTACACCTTC. This chain connects TRBV3-1 to TRBJ1-2; the match to TRBD1 covers 9 bases. CDR1 and CDR2 from the germline V gene are LGHDT and YNNKEL (reference sequence). Trimming removed 3 bases from V and 7 bases from J; junction bases left unmatched: 9. This CDR3 spans 15 amino acids.

In this sample, this clonotype turned up a few times. This chain joins TRBV10-1 and TRBJ1-1; no clear D gene. With 5 bases removed from V and 0 bases from J, the gap between germline ends came to 13 bases. This CDR3 has 15 residues. Looked up from germline, CDR1 is WNHNN and CDR2 is SYGVQD (reference sequence). CDR3 DNA: TGCGCCAGCAGTCGGGGTATGGCCATGAACACTGAAGCTTTCTTT. Its translation: CASSRGMAMNTEAFF.

The V and J genes are TRBV6-5 and TRBJ1-2; D ambiguous. This CDR3 has 13 amino acids. The ends were cut back, 2 bases at V and 4 bases at J, with 8 bases in the middle. The V gene's germline CDR1 is MNHEY and CDR2 SVGAGI. The CDR3 protein is CASSYSSSYGYTF. As DNA, the CDR3 is TGTGCCAGCAGTTACAGCAGTTCCTATGGCTACACCTTC.

V is TRBV7-3 and J is TRBJ2-2, with 7 bases matching TRBD2. Germline values: CDR1 SGHTA, CDR2 FQGTGA. The V and J ends lost 5 bases and 0 bases, in that order; junction bases with no gene match: 3. The CDR3 spans 15 residues. The CDR3 here is CASSPGTTNTGELFF. CDR3 bases: TGTGCCAGCAGCCCCGGGACTACGAACACCGGGGAGCTGTTTTTT.

J is TRBJ2-5 and V is TRBV2; TRBD2 matches 8 bases. Germline CDR1 reads SNHLY; CDR2 reads FYNNEI. V lost 4 bases to trimming and J lost 4 bases; unmatched junction nucleotides: 2. The CDR3 is 13 residues long. CDR3 protein: CASSAGTRETQYF. CDR3 nucleotides: TGTGCCAGCAGTGCCGGGACTAGAGAGACCCAGTACTTC.

This clonotype was recorded a few times. The chain employs TRBV25-1 and TRBJ2-5; D remains unclear. Between the trimmed V and J ends, which lost 2 bases and 7 bases, there was a span of 17 bases. In germline, CDR1 is MGHDK, CDR2 SYGVNS. The CDR3 length is 15 residues. DNA for the CDR3: TGTGCCAGCAGTGAAACTACGAGGCTTAAAGGGACCCAGTACTTC. It codes for CASSETTRLKGTQYF.

The rearrangement links TRBV7-2 to TRBJ2-4, with D unclear. The CDR3 runs to 11 residues. V was cut by 5 bases and J by 6 bases, with 5 bases left in between. Germline V lookup: CDR1 SGHTA, CDR2 FQGNSA. CDR3 bases: TGTGCCAGCAGCGCGATAAACATTCAGTACTTC. This translates into CASSAINIQYF.

Only a few counts were recorded for this clonotype. This chain connects TRBV27 to TRBJ2-7, with D unresolved. Germline V lookup: CDR1 MNHEY, CDR2 SMNVEV (reference sequence). The CDR3 covers 15 residues. The V gene lost 6 bases and the J gene lost 2 bases, with 17 bases spanning the gap. The CDR3 DNA is TGTGCCAGCAGGATATACGAGACACCCCCCTACGAGCAGTACTTC. Translating it yields CASRIYETPPYEQYF.

This clonotype was counted many times. The rearrangement uses TRBV7-9 and TRBJ1-6; D unresolved. The length of the CDR3 is 14 residues. Germline CDR1 SEHNR, CDR2 FQNEAQ (reference sequence). With 1 base removed from V and 4 bases from J, the gap between germline ends came to 5 bases. The CDR3 here is CASSLEQYNSPLHF. The CDR3 coding sequence is TGTGCCAGCAGCTTAGAACAGTATAATTCACCCCTCCACTTT.

This clonotype was seen only a few times. This CDR3 reads CSARARLVPGELFF. The CDR3 DNA is TGCAGTGCTAGAGCCCGCCTTGTTCCCGGGGAGCTGTTTTTT. The rearrangement links TRBV20-1 to TRBJ2-2; D is uncertain. Germline V gene sequence: CDR1 DFQATT, CDR2 SNEGSKA (reference sequence). V was trimmed by 1 base and J by 6 bases, leaving 12 bases between them. The CDR3 loop spans 14 amino acids.

The chain has TRBV6-4 and TRBJ1-2; no clear D gene. The V and J ends lost 2 bases and 8 bases respectively, with 15 bases between them. The CDR3 runs 14 residues. The V gene's germline CDR1 is MRHNA and CDR2 SNTAGT. The CDR3 here is CASSDTSRGVGYTF. CDR3 bases: TGTGCCAGCAGTGACACGAGCCGGGGAGTCGGCTACACCTTC.